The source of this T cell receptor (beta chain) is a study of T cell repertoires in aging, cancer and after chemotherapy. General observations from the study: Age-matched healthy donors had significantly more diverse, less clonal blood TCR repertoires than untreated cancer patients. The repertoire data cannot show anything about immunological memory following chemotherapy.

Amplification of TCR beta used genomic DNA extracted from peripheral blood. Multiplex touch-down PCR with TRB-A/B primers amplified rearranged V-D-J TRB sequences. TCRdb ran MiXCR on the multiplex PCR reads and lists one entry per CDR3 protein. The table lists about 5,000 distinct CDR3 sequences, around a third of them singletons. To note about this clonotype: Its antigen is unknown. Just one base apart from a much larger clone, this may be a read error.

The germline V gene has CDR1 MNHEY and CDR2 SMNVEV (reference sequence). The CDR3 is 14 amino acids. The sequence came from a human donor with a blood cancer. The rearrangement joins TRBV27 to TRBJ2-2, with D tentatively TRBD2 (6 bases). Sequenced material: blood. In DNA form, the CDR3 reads TGTGCCAGCGGCAACGGCATCCTCACCGGGGGGCTGTTTTTT. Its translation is CASGNGILTGGLFF.